This T cell receptor beta chain came from a study of cytomegalovirus exposure and HLA in healthy donors. Study results and caveats: Being indistinguishable, some V segments were excluded, TRBV6-2 and TRBV6-3 among them.

The PCR employed 60 Vbeta primers together with 13 Jbeta primers. Assay: immunoSEQ multiplex PCR; the TCRdb copy retains only in-frame clones and omits some. The profile shows 100,000 to 150,000 clones, around 80% of them singletons. In germline, CDR1 is MGHDK, CDR2 SYGVNS. This CDR3 is 15 amino acids long. Trimming took 1 base from V and 4 from J; bases not matched to a gene: 5. Comment on this clone: As yet, its antigen is unknown.

This TCR was sampled from a boy younger than 10 in good health and CMV-seronegative. The source material was PBMCs. This rearrangement joins TRBV25-1 to TRBJ1-2, with 8 bases aligning to TRBD1. The chain's CDR3 is CASSEFVTGGYGYTF. CDR3 DNA sequence: TGTGCCAGCAGTGAATTTGTTACAGGGGGCTATGGCTACACCTTC.